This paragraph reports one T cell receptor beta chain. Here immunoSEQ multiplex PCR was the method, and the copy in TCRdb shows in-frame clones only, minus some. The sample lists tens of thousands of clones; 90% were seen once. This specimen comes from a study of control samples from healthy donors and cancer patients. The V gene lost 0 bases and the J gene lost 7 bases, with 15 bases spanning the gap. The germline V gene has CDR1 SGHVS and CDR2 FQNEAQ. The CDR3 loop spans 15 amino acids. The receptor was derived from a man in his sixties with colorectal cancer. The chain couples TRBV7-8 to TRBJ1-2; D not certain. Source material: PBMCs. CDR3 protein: CASSLASTRGSGYTF. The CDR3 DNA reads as TGTGCCAGCAGCTTAGCGTCTACGCGGGGAAGTGGCTACACCTTC.